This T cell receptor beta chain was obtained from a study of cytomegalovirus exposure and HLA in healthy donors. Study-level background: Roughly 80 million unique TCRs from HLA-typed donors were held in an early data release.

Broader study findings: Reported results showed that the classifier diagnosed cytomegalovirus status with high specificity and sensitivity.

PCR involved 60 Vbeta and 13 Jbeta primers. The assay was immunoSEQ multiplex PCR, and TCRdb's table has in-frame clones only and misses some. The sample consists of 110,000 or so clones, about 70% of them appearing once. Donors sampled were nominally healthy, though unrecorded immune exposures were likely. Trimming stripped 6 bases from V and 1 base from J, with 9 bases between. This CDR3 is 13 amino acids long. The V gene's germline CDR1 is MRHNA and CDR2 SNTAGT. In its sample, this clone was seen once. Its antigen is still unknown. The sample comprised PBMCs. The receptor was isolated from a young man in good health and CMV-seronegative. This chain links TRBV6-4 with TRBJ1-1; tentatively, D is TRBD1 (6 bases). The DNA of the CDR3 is TGTGCCAGCAGCCAGGACAGGAACACTGAAGCTTTCTTT. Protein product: CASSQDRNTEAFF.